This T cell receptor beta chain was sequenced in a study of blood T cell repertoires in COVID-19. Across the study: PBMCs, B-cell-depleted T cells, or T cells provided the cDNA or gDNA that made up the material.

A Seattle source enrolled patients during active infection and followed them longitudinally. Trimming removed 1 base at V and 6 bases at J, with 12 bases between. The CDR3 sequence is 13 residues long. Germline-derived CDR1 and CDR2 are GTSNPN and SVGIG (reference sequence). Original handling: Amplification of reference gene primers was used by the study to estimate nucleated cell counts. TCRdb keeps only in-frame clones here, not all; method: immunoSEQ multiplex PCR. The D gene and trimming were derived from the DNA, and the V and J assignments and clone size from that table. The table has 120,000 to 150,000 clones, 84% seen once; the top ten hold under 10%.

Sequenced: peripheral blood. The gene calls are TRBV30 and TRBJ1-2; unclear D gene. The receptor comes from a man aged 30-40 years with COVID-19, enrolled during active disease. The CDR3, as DNA: TGTGCCTGGAGTGAATTGTGGGGAGATGGCTACACCTTC. Encoded protein: CAWSELWGDGYTF.